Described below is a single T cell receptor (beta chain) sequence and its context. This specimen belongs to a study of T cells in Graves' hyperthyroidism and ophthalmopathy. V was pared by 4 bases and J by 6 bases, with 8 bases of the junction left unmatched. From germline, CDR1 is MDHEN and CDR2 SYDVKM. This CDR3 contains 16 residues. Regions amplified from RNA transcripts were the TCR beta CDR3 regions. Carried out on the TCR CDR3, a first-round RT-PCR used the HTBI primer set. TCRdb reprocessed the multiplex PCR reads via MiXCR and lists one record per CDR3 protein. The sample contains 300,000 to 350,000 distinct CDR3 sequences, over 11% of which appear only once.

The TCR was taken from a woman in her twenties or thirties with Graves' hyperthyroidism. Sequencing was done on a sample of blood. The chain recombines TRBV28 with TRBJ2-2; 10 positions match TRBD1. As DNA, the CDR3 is TGTGCCAGCAGTTCCGGGACAGGGGCGGTAGCCGGGGAGCTGTTTTTT. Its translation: CASSSGTGAVAGELFF.